These T cell receptor beta chains were read from a single sample in a study of blood T cells in healthy people across ages. In TCRdb, the 5' RACE reads were re-called with MiXCR into one record per CDR3 protein. The table records 800,000 or so distinct CDR3 sequences, less than 60% of them present only once. Sequenced sample: blood. These receptors were obtained from a man older than 75 in good health. Both conserved end residues are part of each CDR3. Each record gives: D gene, J gene, CDR3 length, V gene, clone size, CDR3 protein, CDR3 DNA. A D gene is named only where the DNA matches it firmly. Size is omitted from some rows. Given values are once, few, many or a class for expanded clones.

>NA|TRBJ2-3|16|TRBV6-6|NA
CASSYSTRAFTDTQYF
TGTGCCAGCAGTTACTCGACACGAGCGTTTACAGATACGCAGTATTTT
>NA|TRBJ2-3|14|TRBV7-3|NA
CASSSDLSTDTQYF
TGTGCCAGCAGCTCTGACCTAAGCACAGATACGCAGTATTTT
>TRBD2|TRBJ2-3|14|TRBV20-1|NA
CSGPLAGVYDTQYF
TGCAGTGGCCCACTAGCGGGAGTGTATGATACGCAGTATTTT
>NA|TRBJ2-3|15|TRBV12-3/TRBV12-4|NA
CASSLWRANTDTQYF
TGTGCCAGCAGTTTATGGAGAGCTAACACAGATACGCAGTATTTT
>TRBD2|TRBJ2-7|13|TRBV20-1|few
CSASGRAGDEQYF
TGCAGTGCTAGCGGGAGGGCCGGCGACGAGCAGTACTTC
>NA|TRBJ2-4|15|TRBV28|NA
CASNKGGSAKNIQYF
TGTGCCAGCAATAAGGGGGGCTCAGCCAAAAACATTCAGTACTTC
>TRBD2|TRBJ2-1|20|TRBV7-2|NA
CASSFPTSGGTTSSYNEQFF
TGTGCCAGCAGCTTTCCTACTAGCGGGGGAACTACTAGCTCCTACAATGAGCAGTTCTTC
>TRBD1|TRBJ2-5|14|TRBV9|NA
CASSRDRSQETQYF
TGTGCCAGCAGTAGGGACAGGAGTCAAGAGACCCAGTACTTC
>NA|TRBJ2-7|15|TRBV7-9|NA
CASNSRAGSFGEQYF
TGTGCCAGCAACTCCCGGGCAGGGAGTTTCGGGGAGCAGTACTTC
>TRBD2|TRBJ2-3|16|TRBV20-1|once
CSATGLAGPSTDTQYF
TGCAGTGCTACGGGACTAGCGGGACCTAGCACAGATACGCAGTATTTT